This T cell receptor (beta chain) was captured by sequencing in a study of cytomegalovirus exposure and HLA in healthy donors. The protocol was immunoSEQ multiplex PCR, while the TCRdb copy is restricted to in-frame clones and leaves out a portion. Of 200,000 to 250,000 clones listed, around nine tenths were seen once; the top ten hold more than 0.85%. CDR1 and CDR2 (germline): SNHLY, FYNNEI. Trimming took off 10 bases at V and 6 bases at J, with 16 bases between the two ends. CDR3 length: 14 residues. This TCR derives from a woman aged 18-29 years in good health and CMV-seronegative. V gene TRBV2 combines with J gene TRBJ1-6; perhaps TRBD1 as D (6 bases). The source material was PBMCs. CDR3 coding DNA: TGTGCCACCTTCTATGGGGGCCTTAATTCACCCCTCCACTTT. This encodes CATFYGGLNSPLHF.